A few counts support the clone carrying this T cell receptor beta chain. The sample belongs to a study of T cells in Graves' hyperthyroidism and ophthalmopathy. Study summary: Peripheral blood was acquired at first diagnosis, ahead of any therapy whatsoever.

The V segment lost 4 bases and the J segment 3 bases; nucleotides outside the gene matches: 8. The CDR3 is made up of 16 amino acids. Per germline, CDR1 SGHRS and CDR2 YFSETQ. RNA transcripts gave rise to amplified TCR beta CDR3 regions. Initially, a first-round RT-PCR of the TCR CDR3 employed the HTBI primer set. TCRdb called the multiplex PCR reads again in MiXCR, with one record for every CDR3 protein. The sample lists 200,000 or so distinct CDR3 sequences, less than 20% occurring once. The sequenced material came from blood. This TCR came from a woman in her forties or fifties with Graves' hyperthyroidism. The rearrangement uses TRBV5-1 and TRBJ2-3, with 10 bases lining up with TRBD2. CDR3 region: CASSEGLAWSTDTQYF. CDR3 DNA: TGCGCCAGCAGCGAGGGACTAGCGTGGAGTACAGATACGCAGTATTTT.